At least ten counts were recorded for the clone carrying this T cell receptor beta chain. These data are taken from a study of Graves' ophthalmopathy and Graves' hyperthyroidism. Researchers took RNA transcripts and amplified TCR beta CDR3 regions from them. Scientists carried out first-round RT-PCR using HTBI primers and then a second-round multiplex PCR. TCRdb reprocessed the multiplex PCR reads via MiXCR and lists one record per CDR3 protein. The table lists around 590,000 distinct CDR3 sequences, roughly 39% of them singletons. There are 12 residues in the CDR3. Trimming pared 5 bases from V and 1 base from J, leaving 9 bases between. Germline V gene lookup returns CDR1 DFQATT and CDR2 SNEGSKA (reference sequence).

This clonotype was obtained from an adult man with Graves' hyperthyroidism. V and J are TRBV20-1 and TRBJ2-7; D is unclear. Sequences were obtained from peripheral blood or thyroid tissue (not recorded which). The CDR3 nucleotides read TGCAGTGCTTACACGGATTCCTACGAGCAGTACTTC. Translating gives CSAYTDSYEQYF.